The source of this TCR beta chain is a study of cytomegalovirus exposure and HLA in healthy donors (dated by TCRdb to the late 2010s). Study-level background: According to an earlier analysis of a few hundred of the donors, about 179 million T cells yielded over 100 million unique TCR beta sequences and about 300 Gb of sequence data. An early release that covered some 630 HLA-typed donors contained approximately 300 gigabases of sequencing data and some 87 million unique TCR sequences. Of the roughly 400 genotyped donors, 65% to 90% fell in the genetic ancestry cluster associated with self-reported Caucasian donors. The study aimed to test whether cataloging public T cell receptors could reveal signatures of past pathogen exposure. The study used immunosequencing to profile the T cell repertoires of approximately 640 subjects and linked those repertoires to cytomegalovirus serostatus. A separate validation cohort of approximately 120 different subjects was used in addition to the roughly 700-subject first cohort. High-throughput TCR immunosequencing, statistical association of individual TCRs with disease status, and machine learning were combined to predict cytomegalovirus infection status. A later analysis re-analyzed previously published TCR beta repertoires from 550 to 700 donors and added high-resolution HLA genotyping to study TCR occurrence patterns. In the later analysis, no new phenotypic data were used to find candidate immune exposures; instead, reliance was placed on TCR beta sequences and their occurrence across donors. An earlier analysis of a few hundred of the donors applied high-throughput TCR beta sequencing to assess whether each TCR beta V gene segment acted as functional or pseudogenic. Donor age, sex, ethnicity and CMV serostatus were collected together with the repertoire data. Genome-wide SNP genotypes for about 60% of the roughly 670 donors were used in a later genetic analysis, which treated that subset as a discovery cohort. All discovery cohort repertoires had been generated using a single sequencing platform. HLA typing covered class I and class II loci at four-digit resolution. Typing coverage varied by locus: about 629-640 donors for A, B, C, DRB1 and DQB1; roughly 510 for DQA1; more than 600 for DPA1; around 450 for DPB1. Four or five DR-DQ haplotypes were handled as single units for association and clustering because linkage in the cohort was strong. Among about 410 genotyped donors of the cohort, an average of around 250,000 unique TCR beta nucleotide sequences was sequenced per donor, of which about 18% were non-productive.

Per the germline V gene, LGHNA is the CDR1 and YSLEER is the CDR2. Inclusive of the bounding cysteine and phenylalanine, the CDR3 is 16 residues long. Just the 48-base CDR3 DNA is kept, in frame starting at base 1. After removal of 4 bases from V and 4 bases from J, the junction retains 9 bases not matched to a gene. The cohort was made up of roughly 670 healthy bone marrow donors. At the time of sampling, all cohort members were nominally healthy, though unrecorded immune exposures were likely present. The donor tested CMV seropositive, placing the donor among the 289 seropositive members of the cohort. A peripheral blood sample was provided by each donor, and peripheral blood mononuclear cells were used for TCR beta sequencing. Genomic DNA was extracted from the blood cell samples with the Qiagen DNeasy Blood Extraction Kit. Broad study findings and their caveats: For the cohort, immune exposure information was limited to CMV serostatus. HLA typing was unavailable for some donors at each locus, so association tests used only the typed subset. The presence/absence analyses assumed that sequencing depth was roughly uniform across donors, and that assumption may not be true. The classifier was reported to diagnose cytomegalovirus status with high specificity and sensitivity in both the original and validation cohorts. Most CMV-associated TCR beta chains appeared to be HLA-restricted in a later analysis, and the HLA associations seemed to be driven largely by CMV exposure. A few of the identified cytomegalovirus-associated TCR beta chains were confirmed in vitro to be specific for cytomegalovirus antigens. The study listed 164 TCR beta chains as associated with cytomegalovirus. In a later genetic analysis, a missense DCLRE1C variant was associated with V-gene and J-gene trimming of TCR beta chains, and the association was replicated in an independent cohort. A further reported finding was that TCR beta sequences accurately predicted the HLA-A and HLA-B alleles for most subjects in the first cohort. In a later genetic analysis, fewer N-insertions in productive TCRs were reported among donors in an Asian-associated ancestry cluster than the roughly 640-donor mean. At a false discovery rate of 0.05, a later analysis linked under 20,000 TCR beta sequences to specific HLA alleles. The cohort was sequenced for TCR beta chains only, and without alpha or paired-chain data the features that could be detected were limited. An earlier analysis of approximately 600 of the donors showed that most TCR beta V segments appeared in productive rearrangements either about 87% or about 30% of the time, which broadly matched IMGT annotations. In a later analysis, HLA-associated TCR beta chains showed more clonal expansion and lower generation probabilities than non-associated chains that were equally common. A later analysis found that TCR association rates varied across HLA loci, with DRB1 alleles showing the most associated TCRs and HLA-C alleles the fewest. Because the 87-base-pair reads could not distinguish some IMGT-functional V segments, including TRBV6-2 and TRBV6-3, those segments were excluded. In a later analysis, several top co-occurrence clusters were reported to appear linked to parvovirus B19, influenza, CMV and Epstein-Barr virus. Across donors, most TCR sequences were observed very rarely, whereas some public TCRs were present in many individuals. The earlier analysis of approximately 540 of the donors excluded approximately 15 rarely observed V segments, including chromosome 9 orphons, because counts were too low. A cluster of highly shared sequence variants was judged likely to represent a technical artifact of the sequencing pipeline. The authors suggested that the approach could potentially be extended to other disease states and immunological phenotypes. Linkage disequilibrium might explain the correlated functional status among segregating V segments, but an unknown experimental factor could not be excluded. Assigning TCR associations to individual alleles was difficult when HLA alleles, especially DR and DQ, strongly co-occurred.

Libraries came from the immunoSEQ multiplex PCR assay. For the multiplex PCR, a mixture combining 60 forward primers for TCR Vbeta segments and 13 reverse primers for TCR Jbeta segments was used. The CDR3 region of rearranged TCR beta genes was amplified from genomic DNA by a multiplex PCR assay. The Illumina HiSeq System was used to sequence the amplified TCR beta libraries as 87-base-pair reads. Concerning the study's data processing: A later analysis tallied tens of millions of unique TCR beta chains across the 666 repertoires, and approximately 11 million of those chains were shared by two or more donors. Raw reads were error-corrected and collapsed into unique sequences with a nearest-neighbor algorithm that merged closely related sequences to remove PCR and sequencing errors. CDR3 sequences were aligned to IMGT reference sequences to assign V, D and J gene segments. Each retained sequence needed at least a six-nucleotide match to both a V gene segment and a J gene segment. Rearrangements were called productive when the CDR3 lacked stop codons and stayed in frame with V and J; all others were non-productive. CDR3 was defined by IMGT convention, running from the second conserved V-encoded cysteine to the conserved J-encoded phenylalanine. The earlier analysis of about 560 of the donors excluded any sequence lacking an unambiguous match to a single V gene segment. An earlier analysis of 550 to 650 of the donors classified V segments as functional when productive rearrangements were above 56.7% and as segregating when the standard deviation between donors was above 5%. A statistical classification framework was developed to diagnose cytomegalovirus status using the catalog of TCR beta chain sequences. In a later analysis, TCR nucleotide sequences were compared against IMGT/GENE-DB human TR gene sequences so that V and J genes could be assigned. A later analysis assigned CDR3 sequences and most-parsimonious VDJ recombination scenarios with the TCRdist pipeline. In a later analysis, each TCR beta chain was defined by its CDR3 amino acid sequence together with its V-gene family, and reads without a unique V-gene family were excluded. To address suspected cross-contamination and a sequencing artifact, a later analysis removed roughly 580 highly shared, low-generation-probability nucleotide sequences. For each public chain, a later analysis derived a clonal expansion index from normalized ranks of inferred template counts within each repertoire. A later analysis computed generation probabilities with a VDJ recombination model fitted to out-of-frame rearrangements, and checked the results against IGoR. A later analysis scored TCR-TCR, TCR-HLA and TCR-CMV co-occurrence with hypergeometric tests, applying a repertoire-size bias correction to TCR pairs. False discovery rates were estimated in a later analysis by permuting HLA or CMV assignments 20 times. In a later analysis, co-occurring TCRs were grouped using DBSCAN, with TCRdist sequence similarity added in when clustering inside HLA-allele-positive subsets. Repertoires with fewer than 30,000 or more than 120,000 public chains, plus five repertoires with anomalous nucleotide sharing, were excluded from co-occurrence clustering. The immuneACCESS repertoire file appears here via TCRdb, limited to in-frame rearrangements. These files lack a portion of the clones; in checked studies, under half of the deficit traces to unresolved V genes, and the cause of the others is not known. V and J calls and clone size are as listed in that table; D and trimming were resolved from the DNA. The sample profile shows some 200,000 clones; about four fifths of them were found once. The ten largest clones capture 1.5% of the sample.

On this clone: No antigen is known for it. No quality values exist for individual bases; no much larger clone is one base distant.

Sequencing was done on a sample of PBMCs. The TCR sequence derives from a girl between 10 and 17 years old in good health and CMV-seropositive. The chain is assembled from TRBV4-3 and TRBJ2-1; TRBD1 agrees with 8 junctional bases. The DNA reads TGCGCCAGCAGCCCCGACGGGGACAGGACTTACAATGAGCAGTTCTTC. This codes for CASSPDGDRTYNEQFF.